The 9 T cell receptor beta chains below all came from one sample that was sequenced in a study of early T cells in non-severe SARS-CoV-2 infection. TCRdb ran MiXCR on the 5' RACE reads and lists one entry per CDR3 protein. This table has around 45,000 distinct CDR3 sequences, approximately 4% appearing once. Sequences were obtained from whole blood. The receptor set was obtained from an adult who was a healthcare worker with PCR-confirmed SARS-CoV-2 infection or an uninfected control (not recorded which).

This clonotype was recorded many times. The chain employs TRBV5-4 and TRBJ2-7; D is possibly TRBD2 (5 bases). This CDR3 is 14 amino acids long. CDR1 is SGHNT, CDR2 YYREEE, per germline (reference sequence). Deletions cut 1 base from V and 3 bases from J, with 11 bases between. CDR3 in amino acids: CASSLSPAGYEQYF. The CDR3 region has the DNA TGTGCCAGCAGCTTGTCCCCGGCGGGCTACGAGCAGTACTTC. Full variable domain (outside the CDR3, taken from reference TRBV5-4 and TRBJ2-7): ETGVTQSPTHLIKTRGQQVTLRCSSQSGHNTVSWYQQALGQGPQFIFQYYREEENGRGNFPPRFSGLQFPNYSSELNVNALELDDSALYLCASSLSPAGYEQYFGPGTRLTVT.

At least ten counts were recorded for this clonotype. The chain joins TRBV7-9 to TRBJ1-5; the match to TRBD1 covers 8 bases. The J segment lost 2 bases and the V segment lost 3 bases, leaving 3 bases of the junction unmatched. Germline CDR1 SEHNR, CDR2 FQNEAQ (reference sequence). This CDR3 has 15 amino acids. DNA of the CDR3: TGTGCCAGCAGCTTCGAGACAGGGGGCAATCAGCCCCAGCATTTT. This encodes CASSFETGGNQPQHF.

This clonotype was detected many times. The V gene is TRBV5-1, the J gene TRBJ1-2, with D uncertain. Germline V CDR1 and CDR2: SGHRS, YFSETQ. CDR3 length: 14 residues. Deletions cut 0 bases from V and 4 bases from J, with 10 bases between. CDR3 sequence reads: CASSLEFQPYGYTF. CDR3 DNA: TGCGCCAGCAGCTTGGAGTTCCAGCCCTATGGCTACACCTTC.

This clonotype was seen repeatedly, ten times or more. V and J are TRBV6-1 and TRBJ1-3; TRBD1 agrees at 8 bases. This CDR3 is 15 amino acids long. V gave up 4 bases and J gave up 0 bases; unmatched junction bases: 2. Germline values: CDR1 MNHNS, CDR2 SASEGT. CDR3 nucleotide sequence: TGTGCCAGCAGTGGGACAGGGAACTCTGGAAACACCATATATTTT. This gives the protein CASSGTGNSGNTIYF.

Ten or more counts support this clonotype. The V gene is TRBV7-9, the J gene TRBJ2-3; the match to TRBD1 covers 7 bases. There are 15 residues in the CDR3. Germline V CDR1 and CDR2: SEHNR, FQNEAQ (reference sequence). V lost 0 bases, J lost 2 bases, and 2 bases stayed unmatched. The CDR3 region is CASSLAGQFTDTQYF. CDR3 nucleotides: TGTGCCAGCAGCTTAGCGGGACAGTTCACAGATACGCAGTATTTT.

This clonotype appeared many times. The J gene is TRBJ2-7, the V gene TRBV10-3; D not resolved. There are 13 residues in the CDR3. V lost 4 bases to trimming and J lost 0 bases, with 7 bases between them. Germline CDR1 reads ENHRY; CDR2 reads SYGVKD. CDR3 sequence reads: CAISALDSYEQYF. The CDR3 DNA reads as TGTGCCATCAGTGCCCTAGACTCCTACGAGCAGTACTTC.

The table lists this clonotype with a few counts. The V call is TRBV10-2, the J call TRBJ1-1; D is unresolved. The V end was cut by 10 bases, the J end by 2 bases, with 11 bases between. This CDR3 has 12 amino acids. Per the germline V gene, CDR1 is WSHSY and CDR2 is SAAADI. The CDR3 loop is CATGRGNTEAFF. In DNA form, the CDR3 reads TGCGCCACCGGTCGGGGAAACACTGAAGCTTTCTTT.

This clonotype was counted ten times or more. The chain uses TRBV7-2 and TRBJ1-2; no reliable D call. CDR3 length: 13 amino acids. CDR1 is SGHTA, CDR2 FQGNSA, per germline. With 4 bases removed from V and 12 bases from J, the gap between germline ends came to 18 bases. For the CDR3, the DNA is TGTGCCAGCAGCTCTTGGGCGGCTCCTGACGACACCTTC. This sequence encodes CASSSWAAPDDTF.

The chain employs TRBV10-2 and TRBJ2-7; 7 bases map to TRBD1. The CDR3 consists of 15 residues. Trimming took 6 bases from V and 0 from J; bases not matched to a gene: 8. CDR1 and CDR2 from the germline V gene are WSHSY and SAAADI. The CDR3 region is CASSELRDSSYEQYF. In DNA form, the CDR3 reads TGCGCCAGCAGCGAGCTCCGGGACAGCTCCTACGAGCAGTACTTC.